A selection of T cell receptor beta chains follows, all from one sample in a study of cytomegalovirus exposure and HLA in healthy donors. Profiling relied on immunoSEQ multiplex PCR, and the TCRdb table lists in-frame clones only, not all of them. Of about 82,000 clones detected, roughly 80% appear once; the ten largest clones hold around 3.4%. The sample comprised PBMCs. These receptors were obtained from a man aged 45-65 years in good health and CMV-seronegative. CDR3s include the opening cysteine and the closing phenylalanine or tryptophan. A D gene is named only where the DNA matches it firmly. A row's size may be missing; if present it is once, few, many or a size class.

d_call,clone_size,v_call,j_call,cdr3_nt,cdr3_aa
TRBD1,.,TRBV10-1,TRBJ2-7,TGCGCCAGCAGTGAGCGGGCAGGGGGAAGGGGCGAGCAGTACTTC,CASSERAGGRGEQYF
.,.,TRBV11-3,TRBJ2-1,TGTGCCAGCAGCTTGGTCGGGGGGCGTTCAGGCTCCGAGCAGTTCTTC,CASSLVGGRSGSEQFF
TRBD1,.,TRBV7-3,TRBJ1-1,TGTGCCAGCACTGGGGGCAGGGGGCCCACTGAAGCTTTCTTT,CASTGGRGPTEAFF
.,few,TRBV7-2,TRBJ2-1,TGTGCCAGCAGCTTAGACTCCAGCGGGCCCTACAATGAGCAGTTCTTC,CASSLDSSGPYNEQFF
.,once,TRBV19,TRBJ2-1,TGTGCCAGTAGTATTTTAGGGGTCAATGAGCAGTTCTTC,CASSILGVNEQFF
TRBD1,.,TRBV5-1,TRBJ1-1,TGCGCCAGCAGCTTGTTCCCGGACAGGGAGACTGAAGCTTTCTTT,CASSLFPDRETEAFF
TRBD1,.,TRBV5-5,TRBJ2-7,TGTGCCAGCAGCTCGTGGACAGGGACCGCGGTGCAGTACTTC,CASSSWTGTAVQYF
TRBD1,few,TRBV10-3,TRBJ2-7,TGTGCCATAAGCACCGGGACAGGTCCCTACGAGCAGTACTTC,CAISTGTGPYEQYF
.,.,TRBV7-9,TRBJ1-4,TGTGCCAGCAGCTTAAGGACTCCGGGAACTAATGAAAAACTGTTTTTT,CASSLRTPGTNEKLFF
TRBD1,.,TRBV7-9,TRBJ2-7,TGTGCCAGCAGCCACACCGGGACAGGATACAACGAGCAGTACTTC,CASSHTGTGYNEQYF
TRBD2,.,TRBV7-2,TRBJ2-7,TGTGCCAGCAGCCCATTCCATAGGGGACTAGCGGGGGGGTTTGAGCAGTACTTC,CASSPFHRGLAGGFEQYF
TRBD1,once,TRBV4-3,TRBJ2-3,TGCGCCAGCAGCCAGGAGACCGGGACAGGGAACCTCATGTCGCAGTATTTT,CASSQETGTGNLMSQYF
.,.,TRBV10-3,TRBJ1-4,TGTGCCTCCTCGGGTAATGCTAATGAAAAACTGTTTTTT,CASSGNANEKLFF
.,few,TRBV30,TRBJ1-3,TGTGCCTGGAGTGTACCCGGGAAAGGAAACACCATATATTTT,CAWSVPGKGNTIYF
TRBD1,.,TRBV27,TRBJ2-4,TGTGCCAGCAGTTTAATCGGACAGGGAGAAAACATTCAGTACTTC,CASSLIGQGENIQYF
TRBD1,.,TRBV5-5,TRBJ1-2,TGTGCCAGCAGCTTGGGGGGACAGGGGCTCTCCTATGGCTACACCTTC,CASSLGGQGLSYGYTF
TRBD1,.,TRBV28,TRBJ1-1,TGTGCCAGCAGTTCAGGACAGGGGGGCACTGAAGCTTTCTTT,CASSSGQGGTEAFF
TRBD1,.,TRBV18,TRBJ2-5,TGTGCCAGCTCAGGGTCGACAGGGATGAGGTCGGGGGAGACCCAGTACTTC,CASSGSTGMRSGETQYF
TRBD2,once,TRBV5-8,TRBJ2-5,TGTGCCAGCAGCTTGTTCGCGGGGGGTTTTTCAGAGACCCAGTACTTC,CASSLFAGGFSETQYF
TRBD2,.,TRBV6-1,TRBJ2-3,TGTGCCAGCAGTGAAATCGGGACTAGGGGAACAGATACGCAGTATTTT,CASSEIGTRGTDTQYF
.,.,TRBV7-3,TRBJ2-1,TGTGCCAGCAGCTTAACGTATGGAGCGATTGAGCAGTTCTTC,CASSLTYGAIEQFF
.,.,TRBV19,TRBJ2-2,TGTGCCAGTAGTGTTCAGACCGGGGAGCTGTTTTTT,CASSVQTGELFF
TRBD1,.,TRBV19,TRBJ1-1,TGTGCCAGTATCCCCCGGGACAGGGGGCGAAACACTGAAGCTTTCTTT,CASIPRDRGRNTEAFF
TRBD1,.,TRBV11-2,TRBJ2-7,TGTGCCAGCAGCACCTCGACAGGGGGTGGCTACGAGCAGTACTTC,CASSTSTGGGYEQYF
TRBD2,few,TRBV5-1,TRBJ2-7,TGCGCCAGCAGCCTAATAAGCGGGGAATACGAGCAGTACTTC,CASSLISGEYEQYF
TRBD1,.,TRBV7-2,TRBJ1-1,TGTGCCAGCAGCCCCCGGGACAGGGGAGACACTGAAGCTTTCTTT,CASSPRDRGDTEAFF
.,.,TRBV29-1,TRBJ1-1,TGCAGCGTTCTGACAGGGAACACTGAAGCTTTCTTT,CSVLTGNTEAFF
.,.,TRBV4-2,TRBJ2-3,TGTGCCAGCACAGGACGGAGGGGAGATACGCAGTATTTT,CASTGRRGDTQYF
.,.,TRBV6-1,TRBJ2-7,TGTGCCAGCAGACGGGGTTCCTACGAGCAGTACTTC,CASRRGSYEQYF
.,.,TRBV30,TRBJ1-6,TGTGCCTGGAGTTCTTCGGGGCAGGGGAATTCACCCCTCCACTTT,CAWSSSGQGNSPLHF
.,.,TRBV7-9,TRBJ2-3,TGTGCCAGCGGGCGGGACAGTAGCACAGATACGCAGTATTTT,CASGRDSSTDTQYF
TRBD2,.,TRBV11-2,TRBJ2-1,TGTGCCAGCAGCTTAGATCTCCAGCGGGGGTTAAATGAGCAGTTCTTC,CASSLDLQRGLNEQFF
.,.,TRBV5-1,TRBJ2-5,TGCGCCAGCAGCTTGGGAGGGGGAGAGACCCAGTACTTC,CASSLGGGETQYF